The next 9 T cell receptor beta chains were all read from a single sample in a study of technical replicates of blood from a few donors (dated 2017 in TCRdb). Library preparation used the immunoSEQ multiplex PCR assay. TCRdb provides this immuneACCESS table in a form limited to in-frame rearrangements. Some clones are lacking; in checked studies, under half of them reflect an unresolved V gene, and why the rest are absent is not known. In all, the sample holds tens of thousands of clones, and 90% to 97% of those were seen once. The ten largest clonotypes hold around 0.31% of the sample. Sequencing used T cells isolated from PBMCs. All receptors come from a human donor in good health.

The chain carries TRBV7-9 and TRBJ2-3; 7 nucleotides match TRBD1. The CDR3 covers 15 residues. Losses at the gene ends were 1 base for V and 0 bases for J; bases not matched to a gene: 1. Germline CDR1 reads SEHNR; CDR2 reads FQNEAQ (reference sequence). The chain's CDR3 is CASSLGDSSTDTQYF. In nucleotides, the CDR3 is TGTGCCAGCAGCTTAGGGGACAGTAGCACAGATACGCAGTATTTT. The full variable domain, its missing parts supplied by reference TRBV7-9 and TRBJ2-3, is DTGVSQNPRHKITKRGQNVTFRCDPISEHNRLYWYRQTLGQGPEFLTYFQNEAQLEKSRLLSDRFSAERPKGSFSTLEIQRTEQGDSAMYLCASSLGDSSTDTQYFGPGTRLTVL.

The chain recombines TRBV27 with TRBJ1-5; tentatively, D is TRBD1 (6 bases). CDR1 and CDR2 from the germline V gene are MNHEY and SMNVEV (reference sequence). This CDR3 comprises 14 residues. Trimming removed 6 bases from V and 3 bases from J, with 12 bases in between. The CDR3 reads CASSMTGLNQPQHF. CDR3 sequence (DNA): TGTGCCAGCAGCATGACAGGACTCAATCAGCCCCAGCATTTT.

This clone was seen a single time. The chain couples TRBV5-1 to TRBJ2-7, with 9 nucleotides matching TRBD1. J was trimmed by 4 bases and V by 2 bases; bases with no gene match: 7. Germline V lookup: CDR1 SGHRS, CDR2 YFSETQ. The CDR3 length is 15 residues. Here the CDR3 DNA reads TGCGCCAGCAGCTTAACAGGGGGCGCACAATACGAGCAGTACTTC. Its translation is CASSLTGGAQYEQYF.

This chain links TRBV7-9 with TRBJ2-3; 13 nucleotides agree with TRBD2. V was pared by 5 bases and J by 4 bases, with 6 bases of the junction left unmatched. The germline V gene encodes CDR1 SEHNR and CDR2 FQNEAQ (reference sequence). This CDR3 spans 16 amino acids. The CDR3 nucleotides are TGTGCCAGCAGCGTGCTCACTAGCGGGAGGGCAGATACGCAGTATTTT. Translating it yields CASSVLTSGRADTQYF.

The chain combines TRBV19 with TRBJ2-1, with D maybe TRBD2 (5 bases). V gave up 3 bases and J gave up 5 bases, with 11 bases separating them. Per the germline V gene, CDR1 is LNHDA and CDR2 is SQIVND (reference sequence). The CDR3 has 14 residues. CDR3 sequence: CASSMGENDNEQFF. The CDR3 bases are TGTGCCAGTAGTATGGGAGAGAACGACAATGAGCAGTTCTTC. The whole variable domain, remainder taken from reference TRBV19 and TRBJ2-1, is DGGITQSPKYLFRKEGQNVTLSCEQNLNHDAMYWYRQDPGQGLRLIYYSQIVNDFQKGDIAEGYSVSREKKESFPLTVTSAQKNPTAFYLCASSMGENDNEQFFGPGTRLTVL.

V gene TRBV11-3 combines with J gene TRBJ2-2; D is perhaps TRBD2 (6 bases). The germline gives CDR1 SGHNT, CDR2 YENEEA. The ends were cut back, 2 bases at V and 4 bases at J, with 14 bases in the middle. The CDR3 runs to 16 residues. The CDR3 coding sequence is TGTGCCAGCAGCTTATCTAGCGTGGGGGGCACCGGGGAGCTGTTTTTT. Encoded protein: CASSLSSVGGTGELFF. The full variable domain, its missing parts supplied by reference TRBV11-3 and TRBJ2-2, is EAGVVQSPRYKIIEKKQPVAFWCNPISGHNTLYWYLQNLGQGPELLIRYENEEAVDDSQLPKDRFSAERLKGVDSTLKIQPAELGDSAVYLCASSLSSVGGTGELFFGEGSRLTVL.

The genes are TRBV6-5 and TRBJ1-1; no reliable D call. V was cut by 9 bases and J by 1 base, with 9 bases left in between. The CDR3 is 12 residues long. CDR1 MNHEY and CDR2 SVGAGI come from the germline V gene. The CDR3 is CASSDPNTEAFF. CDR3 nucleotide sequence: TGTGCCAGTAGCGATCCGAACACTGAAGCTTTCTTT.

The chain uses TRBV5-4 and TRBJ2-5; D is perhaps TRBD1 (5 bases). The ends were cut back, 1 base at V and 5 bases at J, with 12 bases in the middle. The CDR3 length is 14 residues. Germline loops: CDR1 SGHNT, CDR2 YYREEE (reference sequence). The DNA for the CDR3 is TGTGCCAGCAGCTTGCAGGCCAGGGTGGAGACCCAGTACTTC. Encoded protein: CASSLQARVETQYF.

The V gene is TRBV9, the J gene TRBJ2-3, with 8 bases fitting TRBD2. Germline assignment: CDR1 SGDLS and CDR2 YYNGEE. J lost 2 bases, V lost 6 bases, and 8 bases had no gene match. CDR3 length: 15 residues. CDR3 sequence reads: CASTPTSGPTDTQYF. CDR3 in DNA: TGTGCCAGCACCCCTACTAGCGGACCCACAGATACGCAGTATTTT.